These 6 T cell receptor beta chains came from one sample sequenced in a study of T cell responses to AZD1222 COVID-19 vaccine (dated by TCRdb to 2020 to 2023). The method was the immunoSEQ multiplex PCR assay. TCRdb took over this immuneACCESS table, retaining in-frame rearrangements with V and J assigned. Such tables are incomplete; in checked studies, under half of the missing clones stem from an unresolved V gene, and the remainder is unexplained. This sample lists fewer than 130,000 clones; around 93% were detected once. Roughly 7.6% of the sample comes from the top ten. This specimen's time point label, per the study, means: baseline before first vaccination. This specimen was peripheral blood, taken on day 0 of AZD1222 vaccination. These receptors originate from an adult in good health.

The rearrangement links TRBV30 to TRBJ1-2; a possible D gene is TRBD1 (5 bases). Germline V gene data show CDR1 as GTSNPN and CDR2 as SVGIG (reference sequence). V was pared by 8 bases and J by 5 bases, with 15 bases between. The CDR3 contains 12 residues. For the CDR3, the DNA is TGTGCCGCCTCGCCGGGGGGATATGGCTACACCTTC. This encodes CAASPGGYGYTF.

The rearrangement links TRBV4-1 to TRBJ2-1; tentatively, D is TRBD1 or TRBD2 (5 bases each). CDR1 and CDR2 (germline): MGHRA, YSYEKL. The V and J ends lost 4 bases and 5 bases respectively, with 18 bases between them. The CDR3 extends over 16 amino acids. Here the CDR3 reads CASSLPGQGEDNEQFF. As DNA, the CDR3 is TGCGCCAGCAGCCTCCCGGGGCAGGGTGAGGACAATGAGCAGTTCTTC.

The CDR3 DNA sequence: TGTGCCAACAAAAGGGTTCCCCTGGGGACAGGGAACACCGGGGAGCTGTTTTTT. Translated, it gives CANKRVPLGTGNTGELFF. The chain has TRBV21-1 and TRBJ2-2; the table's D gene call, TRBD1, was not cross checked with the DNA. TRBV21-1 is described as a pseudogene. There are 18 residues in the CDR3.

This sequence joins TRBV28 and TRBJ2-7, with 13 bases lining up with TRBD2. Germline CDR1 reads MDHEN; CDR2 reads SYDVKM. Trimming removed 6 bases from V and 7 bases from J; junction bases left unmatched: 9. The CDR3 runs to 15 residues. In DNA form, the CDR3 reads TGTGCCAGCAGGGGTTTCGGGACTAGCGGGGTTGAGCAGTACTTC. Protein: CASRGFGTSGVEQYF.

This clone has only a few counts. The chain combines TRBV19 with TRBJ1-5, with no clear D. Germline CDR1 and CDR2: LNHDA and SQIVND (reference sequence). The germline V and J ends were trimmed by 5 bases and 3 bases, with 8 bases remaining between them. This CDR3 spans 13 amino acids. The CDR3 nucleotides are TGTGCCAGTAGTTATCAGGTCAATCAGCCCCAGCATTTT. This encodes CASSYQVNQPQHF.

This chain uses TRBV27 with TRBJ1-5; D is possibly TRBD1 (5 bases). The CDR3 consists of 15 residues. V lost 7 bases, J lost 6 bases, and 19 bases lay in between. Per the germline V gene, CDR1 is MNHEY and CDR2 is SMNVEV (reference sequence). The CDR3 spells CASTSEGKSGQPQHF. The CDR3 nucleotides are TGTGCCAGCACCTCGGAGGGGAAATCTGGTCAGCCCCAGCATTTT.